This TCR beta chain was retrieved from a study of T cell responses to AZD1222 COVID-19 vaccine. In the study overall: Analyses pooled second doses at about 4 or about 12 weeks.

Of note for this clone: Antigen: not known.

With V trimmed by 5 bases and J by 3 bases, 7 bases remained unmatched. The germline gives CDR1 SGHTA, CDR2 FQGNSA. The CDR3 contains 15 residues. Study observations and caveats: The number of AZD1222 recipients seropositive at baseline was only 6 or 7. CD4 TCRs associated with vaccination spanned spike, dominating at 160-218 and 743-854. Unmutated variant regions reportedly attract nearly half of all spike-specific TCRs.

This table comes from immunoSEQ multiplex PCR, and its TCRdb copy is limited to in-frame clones, with some not included. The data hold roughly 150,000 clones, with roughly nine tenths observed a single time. This sample comprised peripheral blood, obtained on day 0 of AZD1222 vaccination. The chain combines TRBV7-2 with TRBJ2-1; 7 bases map to TRBD1. The clonotype originates from an adult in good health. The CDR3 reads CASSGPGQLYNEQFF. CDR3 nucleotides: TGTGCCAGCAGCGGTCCGGGACAGCTCTACAATGAGCAGTTCTTC.